The sequence of this TCR beta chain was determined in a study of blood T cells in healthy people across ages. Combining a sample-barcoded 5' primer with a J-beta primer mix, a second PCR ran for roughly 7 to 11 cycles. TCRdb itself ran the 5' RACE reads through MiXCR, one entry per CDR3 protein. Of some 550,000 distinct CDR3 sequences listed, around 48% are singletons. The CDR3 is 15 amino acids. The germline CDR1 and CDR2 sequences are LGHDT and YNNKEL (reference sequence). The sample taken for sequencing was blood. The source of this sequence is an elderly man in good health. The chain combines TRBV3-1 with TRBJ2-7, with TRBD2 as a possible D gene (5 bases). With the DNA end fitting TRBJ2-5 better, the J assignment may be wrong. The CDR3 sequence is CASSQEGALRETQYF. In DNA form, the CDR3 reads TGTGCCAGCAGCCAAGAGGGAGCCTTGAGGGAGACCCAGTACTTC.